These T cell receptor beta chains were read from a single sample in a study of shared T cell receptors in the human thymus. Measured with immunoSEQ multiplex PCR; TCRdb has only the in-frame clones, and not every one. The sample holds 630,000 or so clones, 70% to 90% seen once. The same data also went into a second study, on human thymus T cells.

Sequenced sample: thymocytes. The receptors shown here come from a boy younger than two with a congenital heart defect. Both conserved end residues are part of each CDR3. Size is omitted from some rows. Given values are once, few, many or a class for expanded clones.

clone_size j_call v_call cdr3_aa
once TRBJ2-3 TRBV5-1 CASSSPPLAGATDTQYF
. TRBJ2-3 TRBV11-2 CASSSREGGGTDTQYF
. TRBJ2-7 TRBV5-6 CASSSTGQGEIYEQYF
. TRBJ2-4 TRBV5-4 CASSFFGQGEAKNIQYF
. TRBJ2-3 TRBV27 CASSSLAVHADTQYF
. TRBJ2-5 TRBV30 CAWSVRRGGGETQYF
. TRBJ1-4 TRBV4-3 CASSQDSRAQNEKLFF
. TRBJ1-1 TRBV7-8 CASSTGTANTEAFF
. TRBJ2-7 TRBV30 CAWRGMESDPQGQYF
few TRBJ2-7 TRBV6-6 CASSLKEVVYEQYF
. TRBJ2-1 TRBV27 CASSPQQGNPGGGYNEQFF
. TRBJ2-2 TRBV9 CASSVGRGTNTGELFF
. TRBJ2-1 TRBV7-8 CASSHGLYGSGYWNEQFF
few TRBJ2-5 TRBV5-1 CASSLVQRTKGGETQYF
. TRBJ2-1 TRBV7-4 CASSPQAGPEQFF
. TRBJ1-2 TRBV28 CASRKGWRGYTF
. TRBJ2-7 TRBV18 CASSPTHRDYEQYF
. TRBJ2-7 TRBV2 CASRPKLGLASSYEQYF
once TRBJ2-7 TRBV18 CASSSPGQGSEQYF
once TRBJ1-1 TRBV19 CASSKAEVNTEAFF
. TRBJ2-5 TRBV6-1 CASSEGGRGMMEETQYF
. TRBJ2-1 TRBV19 CASSRKGEEDNEQFF
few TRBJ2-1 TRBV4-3 CASSQSPPTGLGEQFF
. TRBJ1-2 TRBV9 CASSANRDRGPPNLGYTF
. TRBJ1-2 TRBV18 CASSPPAHTNYGYTF
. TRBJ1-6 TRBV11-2 CASSYWTAGNSPLHF
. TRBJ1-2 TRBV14 CASSSTSLMGYGYTF
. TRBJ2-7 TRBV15 CATSRDLIDYRVAYEQYF
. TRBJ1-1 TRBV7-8 CASRPGTENTEAFF